This entry is about one TCR beta chain. Antigen unknown. The sample comes from a study of yellow fever vaccine responses in identical twins. With 2 bases removed from V and 7 bases from J, the gap between germline ends came to 10 bases. Germline values: CDR1 KGHDR, CDR2 SFDVKD. This CDR3 comprises 13 residues. TCRdb used MiXCR to reprocess the RT-PCR reads, holding one entry per CDR3 protein. The sample consists of over 15,000 distinct CDR3 sequences, 55% to 70% of them appearing once. Study-wide findings and caveats: Vaccine T cell responses of twins reportedly seemed partly convergent and partly personalized.

The V and J genes are TRBV24-1 and TRBJ1-1, with D possibly TRBD1 on 5 matching bases. The starting material was T cells from blood (PBMCs), unsorted or a sorted subset (not recorded which), obtained before or after yellow fever vaccination (not recorded which). This receptor was identified in a woman aged 18 to 35 who received the yellow fever vaccine. The DNA for the CDR3 is TGTGCCACCAGTGATTCGGGACGTGTTGAAGCTTTCTTT. This translates into CATSDSGRVEAFF.